This TCR beta chain comes out of a study of beta chain features in type 1 diabetes. Study findings and constraints: There were fewer insertions and more deletions at the VDJ junctions of type 1 diabetes patients. Moderate but significant shortening of TCRB CDR3s was recorded in all four CD4+ subsets from Type 1 diabetes patients.

The sequenced template was cDNA made from the entire isolated RNA. TCRdb's table, derived via immunoSEQ multiplex PCR, lists solely in-frame clones and lacks some. The data contain under 450,000 clones, approximately 16% of them singletons. J was trimmed by 4 bases and V by 8 bases; bases with no gene match: 6. The germline CDR1 and CDR2 sequences are GTSNPN and SVGIG (reference sequence). The CDR3 runs to 14 residues. This clone was observed a handful of times. Its antigen is currently unknown. The source material was naive CD4+ T cells from blood. V usage is TRBV30 and J usage is TRBJ1-4, with 11 bases lining up with TRBD1. The sequence was obtained from a woman aged 18-30 years in good health. The CDR3 is CAAGTGGVNEKLFF. CDR3 bases: TGTGCCGCCGGGACAGGGGGAGTTAATGAAAAACTGTTTTTT.